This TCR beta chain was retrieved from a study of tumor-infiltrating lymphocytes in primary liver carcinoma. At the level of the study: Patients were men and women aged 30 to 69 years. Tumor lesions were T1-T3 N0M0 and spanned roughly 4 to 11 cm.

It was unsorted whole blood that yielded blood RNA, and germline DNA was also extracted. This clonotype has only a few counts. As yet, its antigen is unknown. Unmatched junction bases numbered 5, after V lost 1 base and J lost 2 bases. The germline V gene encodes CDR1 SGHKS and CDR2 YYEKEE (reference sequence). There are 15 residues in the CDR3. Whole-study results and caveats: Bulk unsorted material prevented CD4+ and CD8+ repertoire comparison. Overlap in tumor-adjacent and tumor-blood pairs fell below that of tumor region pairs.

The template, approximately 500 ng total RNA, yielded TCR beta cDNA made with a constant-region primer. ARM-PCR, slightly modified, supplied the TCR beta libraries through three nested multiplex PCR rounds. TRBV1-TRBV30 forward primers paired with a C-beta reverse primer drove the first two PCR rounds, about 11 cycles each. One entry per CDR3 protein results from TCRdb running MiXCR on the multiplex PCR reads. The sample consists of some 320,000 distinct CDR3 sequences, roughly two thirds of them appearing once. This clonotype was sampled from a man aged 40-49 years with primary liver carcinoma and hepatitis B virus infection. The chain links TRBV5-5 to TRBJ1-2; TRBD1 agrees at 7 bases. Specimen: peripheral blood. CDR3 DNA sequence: TGTGCCAGCAGCTTGACGTCGGGACAGAACTATGGCTACACCTTC. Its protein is CASSLTSGQNYGYTF. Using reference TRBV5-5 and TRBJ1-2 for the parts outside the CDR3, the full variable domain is DAGVTQSPTHLIKTRGQQVTLRCSPISGHKSVSWYQQVLGQGPQFIFQYYEKEERGRGNFPDRFSARQFPNYSSELNVNALLLGDSALYLCASSLTSGQNYGYTFGSGTRLTVV.